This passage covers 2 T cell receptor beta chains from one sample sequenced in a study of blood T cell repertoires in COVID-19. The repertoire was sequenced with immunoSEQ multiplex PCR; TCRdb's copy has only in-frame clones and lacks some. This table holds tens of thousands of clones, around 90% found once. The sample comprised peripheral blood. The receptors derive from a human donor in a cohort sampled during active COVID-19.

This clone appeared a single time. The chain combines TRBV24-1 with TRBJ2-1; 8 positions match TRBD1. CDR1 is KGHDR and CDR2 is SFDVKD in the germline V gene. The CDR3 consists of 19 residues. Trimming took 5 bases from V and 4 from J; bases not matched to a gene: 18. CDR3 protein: CATSGLDRDSGDSYNEQFF. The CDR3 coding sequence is TGTGCCACCAGTGGCCTGGACAGGGACTCTGGGGATTCATACAATGAGCAGTTCTTC.

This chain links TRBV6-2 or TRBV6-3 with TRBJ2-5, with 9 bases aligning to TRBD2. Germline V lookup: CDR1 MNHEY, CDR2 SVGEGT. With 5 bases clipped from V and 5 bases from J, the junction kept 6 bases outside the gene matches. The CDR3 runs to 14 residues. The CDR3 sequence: CASSRGGAGETQYF. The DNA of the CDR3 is TGTGCCAGCAGTCGCGGGGGGGCCGGGGAGACCCAGTACTTC.